This T cell receptor beta chain derives from a study of blood T cell repertoires in COVID-19 (TCRdb year 2020). Background on the whole study: Collaborator samples came from the United States, Italy and Spain and covered acute and convalescent phases of COVID-19. The material from the prospective study consisted of cDNA or gDNA derived from T cells, B-cell-depleted T cells, or PBMCs. Deeply sampled blood TCRbeta repertoires from subjects exposed to, actively infected with, or recovered from COVID-19 were included in the dataset. The repertoires were released in a freely available public database meant as a resource for research on the immune response to SARS-CoV-2. Samples were obtained from the ongoing ImmuneRACE study (first 160 participants) and from about 1,300 subjects provided by 6 global collaborators. A de-identified subject ID, COVID-19 status, age in years and sex were almost always included in the sample metadata. HLA class I and class II types, where available, came from metadata supplied by the sample provider rather than from assay-based typing.

The paper's findings and limits, for the study overall: The quantity of clinical and demographic metadata differed by source and by participant and was supplied without curation.

V has 9 bases trimmed and J has 0 bases trimmed; junction bases matching no gene number 15. CDR1 and CDR2, looked up from the germline V gene (reference sequence), are MNHEY and SMNVEV. The CDR3 runs 18 amino acids, cysteine and phenylalanine included. The retained sequence is limited to the CDR3, 54 bases, with the frame set at the first base. Points on this clone: The clone's antigen remains unknown. The record has no base qualities; no much larger clone is one base away.

The immunoSEQ Assay, a bias-controlled multiplex PCR, was used to amplify TCRbeta CDR3 regions from genomic DNA. The published analysis was carried out like this. Nucleated cell counts per sample were estimated from amplification of reference gene primers within the assay. To quantify the absolute abundance of each unique TCRbeta CDR3 rearrangement, sequence reads were collapsed and filtered. Productive Simpson clonality was computed per sample as the square root of Simpson's diversity index over productive rearrangements. TCRdb retrieved this table from immuneACCESS and kept in-frame rearrangements only. Not all clones are present; in checked studies, unresolved V genes account for under half, and no reason is known for the remainder. That table is the source of V, J and clone size, and D and trimming were worked out from the DNA. The table for this sample lists some 68,000 clones; approximately 92% of them were counted only once. Roughly 7.6% of the sample goes to the ten largest clones.

Whole blood was collected in K2EDTA tubes by collaborating institutions according to the institutions' own protocols. For TCRbeta analysis, collaborators shipped samples as frozen whole blood, isolated PBMCs, or DNA extracted from either of those sample types. The chain uses TRBV27 and TRBJ1-5, with 9 junctional bases fitting TRBD1. The TCR comes from a man aged 45-65 years with active COVID-19. Material for sequencing was peripheral blood. CDR3 sequence: CASSGGRTGVYSNQPQHF. The nucleotides are TGTGCCAGTAGTGGGGGAAGGACAGGGGTATATAGCAATCAGCCCCAGCATTTT.